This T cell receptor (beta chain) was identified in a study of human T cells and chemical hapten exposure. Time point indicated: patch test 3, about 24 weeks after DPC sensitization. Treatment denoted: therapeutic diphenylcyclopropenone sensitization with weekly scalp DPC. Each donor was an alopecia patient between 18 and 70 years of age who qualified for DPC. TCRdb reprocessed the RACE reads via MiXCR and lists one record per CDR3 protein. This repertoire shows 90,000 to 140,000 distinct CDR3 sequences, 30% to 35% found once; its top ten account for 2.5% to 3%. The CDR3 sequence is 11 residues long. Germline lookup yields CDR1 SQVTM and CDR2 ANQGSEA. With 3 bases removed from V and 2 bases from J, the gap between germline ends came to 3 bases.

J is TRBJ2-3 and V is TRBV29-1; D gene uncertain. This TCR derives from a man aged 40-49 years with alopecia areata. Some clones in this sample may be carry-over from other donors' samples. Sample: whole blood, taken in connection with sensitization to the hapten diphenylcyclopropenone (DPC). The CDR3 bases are TGCAGCGTTGATTACACAGATACGCAGTATTTT. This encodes CSVDYTDTQYF.